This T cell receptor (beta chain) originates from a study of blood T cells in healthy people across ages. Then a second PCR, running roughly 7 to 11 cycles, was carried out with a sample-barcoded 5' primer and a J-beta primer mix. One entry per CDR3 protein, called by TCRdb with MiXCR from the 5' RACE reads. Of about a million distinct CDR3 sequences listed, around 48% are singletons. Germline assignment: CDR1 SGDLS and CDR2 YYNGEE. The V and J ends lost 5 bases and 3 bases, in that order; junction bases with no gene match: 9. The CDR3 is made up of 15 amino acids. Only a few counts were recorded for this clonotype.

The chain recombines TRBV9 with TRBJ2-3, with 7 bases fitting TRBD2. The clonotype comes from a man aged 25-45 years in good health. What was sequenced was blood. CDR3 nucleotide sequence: TGTGCCAGCAGTTCAAGCGGGGTGGTGACAGATACGCAGTATTTT. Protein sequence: CASSSSGVVTDTQYF.